The clone carrying this T cell receptor beta chain has just a few counts. The antigen is unknown. Trimming took 5 bases from V and 2 from J; bases not matched to a gene: 9. Germline V CDR1 and CDR2: SGHAT, FQNNGV. This CDR3 is 15 amino acids long. This entry belongs to a study of cytomegalovirus exposure and HLA in healthy donors. Notes on the study in general: Presence/absence results assume similar sequencing depth per donor, which may not hold. Some TCR beta chains (more than 150 of them) were listed as cytomegalovirus-associated. The majority of CMV-associated TCR beta chains were reported as apparently HLA-restricted in a later analysis.

PCR primers comprised 60 Vbeta and 13 Jbeta primers. TCRdb's copy holds only in-frame clones and misses some; the assay was immunoSEQ multiplex PCR. This sample yields 100,000 to 150,000 clones, of which roughly 81% are seen a single time; about 1.1% belongs to the top ten. V gene TRBV11-2 combines with J gene TRBJ2-7; 7 bases fit TRBD1. This receptor was obtained from a woman aged 25 to 45 in good health and CMV-seronegative. The sample comprised PBMCs. CDR3 amino acids: CASSPDRVGPYEQYF. CDR3 in DNA: TGTGCCAGCAGCCCTGACAGGGTGGGCCCCTACGAGCAGTACTTC.